This T cell receptor (beta chain) was sequenced in a study of T cells after yellow fever vaccination. General study results and limits: Post-booster reappearance was seen for most primary-vaccination clones (just under 97% CD4, around 91% CD8).

With regard to this clonotype: What it binds is not known.

In TCRdb, the 5' RACE reads were re-called with MiXCR into one record per CDR3 protein. The repertoire holds some 420,000 distinct CDR3 sequences, around 20% seen once, with over 15% in the top ten. The germline V and J ends were trimmed by 5 bases and 0 bases, with 17 bases remaining between them. This CDR3 has 17 residues. This sequence originates from a man aged 18 to 35 who received the YFV17D yellow fever vaccine. Sample: PBMCs, taken before the yellow fever booster vaccination. The chain couples TRBV12-3 or TRBV12-4 to TRBJ2-1; perhaps TRBD1 as D (6 bases). This CDR3 is CASSVRGGPDSYNEQFF. The DNA for the CDR3 is TGTGCCAGCAGTGTCCGTGGGGGCCCTGACTCCTACAATGAGCAGTTCTTC.